This T cell receptor (beta chain) was obtained from a study of T cell changes during pregnancy in multiple sclerosis. Only in-frame clones appear in the TCRdb table, and some are missing; sequencing was by immunoSEQ multiplex PCR. The sample contains tens of thousands of clones, 80% to 95% of which appear only once. This CDR3 has 16 residues. Losses at the gene ends were 4 bases for V and 4 bases for J; bases not matched to a gene: 6. Germline V lookup: CDR1 SGHVS, CDR2 FQNEAQ. The TCR was taken from a female donor with multiple sclerosis, enrolled in a pregnancy study. The sequencing here drew on peripheral blood, taken in the first trimester of pregnancy. The V call is TRBV7-8, the J call TRBJ2-5; TRBD2 matches at 13 bases. CDR3 protein: CASSSLAGGPGETQYF. CDR3 in DNA: TGTGCCAGCAGCTCACTAGCGGGGGGGCCTGGAGAGACCCAGTACTTC.